In this sample, the clone carrying this TCR beta chain turned up once. This CDR3 region has 16 residues. The germline V gene has CDR1 SGHRS and CDR2 YFSETQ. Losses at the gene ends were 0 bases for V and 4 bases for J; bases not matched to a gene: 1. This sample is part of a study of cytomegalovirus exposure and HLA in healthy donors. The PCR employed 60 Vbeta primers together with 13 Jbeta primers. Some clones are missing from TCRdb's copy, which holds only in-frame ones; the method was immunoSEQ multiplex PCR. The data hold about 74,000 clones, with more than 65% observed a single time. Sample: PBMCs. This sequence was found in a woman in her thirties or forties in good health and CMV-seropositive. The rearrangement joins TRBV5-1 to TRBJ2-5; the match to TRBD2 covers 15 bases. CDR3 sequence: CASSLGGLAGGETQYF. CDR3 DNA sequence: TGCGCCAGCAGCTTGGGGGGACTAGCGGGAGGAGAGACCCAGTACTTC.